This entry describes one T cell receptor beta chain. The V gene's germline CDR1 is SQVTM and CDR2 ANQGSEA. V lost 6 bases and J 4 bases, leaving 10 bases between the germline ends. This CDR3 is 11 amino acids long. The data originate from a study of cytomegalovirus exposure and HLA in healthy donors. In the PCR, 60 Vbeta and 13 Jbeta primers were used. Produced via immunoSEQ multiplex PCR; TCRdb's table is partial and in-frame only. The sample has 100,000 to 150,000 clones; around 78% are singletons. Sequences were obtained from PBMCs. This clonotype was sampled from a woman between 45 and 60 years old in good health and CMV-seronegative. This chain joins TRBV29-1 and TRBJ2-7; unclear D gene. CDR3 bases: TGCAGCGTCGGCGAGCGTTACGAGCAGTACTTC. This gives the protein CSVGERYEQYF.